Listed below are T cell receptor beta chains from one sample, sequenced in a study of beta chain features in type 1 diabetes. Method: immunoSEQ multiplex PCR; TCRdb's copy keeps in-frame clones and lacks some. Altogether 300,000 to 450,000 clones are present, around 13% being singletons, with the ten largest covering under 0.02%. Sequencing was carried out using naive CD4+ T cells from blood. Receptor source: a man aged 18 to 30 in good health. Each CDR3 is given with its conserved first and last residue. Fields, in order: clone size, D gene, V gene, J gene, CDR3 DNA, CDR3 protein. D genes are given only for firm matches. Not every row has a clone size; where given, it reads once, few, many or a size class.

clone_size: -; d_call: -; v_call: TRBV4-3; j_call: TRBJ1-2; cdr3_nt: TGCGCCAGCAGCGGAGGACAGAGACCGAACTATGGCTACACCTTC; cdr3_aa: CASSGGQRPNYGYTF
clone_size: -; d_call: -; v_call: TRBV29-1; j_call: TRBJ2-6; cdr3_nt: TGCAGCGTTGAAGATGCGGGATCTGGGGCCAACGTCCTGACTTTC; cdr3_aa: CSVEDAGSGANVLTF
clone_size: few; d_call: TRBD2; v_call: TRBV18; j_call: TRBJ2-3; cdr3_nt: TGTGCCAGCTCACCCCCGGGACTAGCGGGATTCACAGATACGCAGTATTTT; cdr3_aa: CASSPPGLAGFTDTQYF
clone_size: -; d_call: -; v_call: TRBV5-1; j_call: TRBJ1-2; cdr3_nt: TGCGCCAGCAGCGAGGGGGTCTCCTTTGGCTACACCTTC; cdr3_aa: CASSEGVSFGYTF
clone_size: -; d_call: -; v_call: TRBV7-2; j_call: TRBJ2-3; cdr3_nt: TGTGCCAGCAGCTTAGTTGTGGGGCCCACAGATACGCAGTATTTT; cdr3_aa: CASSLVVGPTDTQYF
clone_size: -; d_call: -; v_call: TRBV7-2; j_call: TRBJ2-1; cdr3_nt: TGTGCCAGCGTCCTGGGGCGTAATGAGCAGTTCTTC; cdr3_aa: CASVLGRNEQFF
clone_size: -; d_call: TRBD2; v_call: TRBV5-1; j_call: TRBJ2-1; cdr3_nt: TGCGCCAGGAACCCTCCTATTAGCGGGGTAGACAATGAGCAGTTCTTC; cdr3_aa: CARNPPISGVDNEQFF
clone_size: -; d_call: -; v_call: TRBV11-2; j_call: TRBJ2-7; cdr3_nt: TGTGCCAGCAGCTTTGGGTCGAGACACGACTACGAGCAGTACTTC; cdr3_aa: CASSFGSRHDYEQYF
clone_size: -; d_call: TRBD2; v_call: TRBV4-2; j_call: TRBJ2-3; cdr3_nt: TGTGCCAGCAGCCAAGATGCTAGCGGGAGTGATACGCAGTATTTT; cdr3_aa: CASSQDASGSDTQYF
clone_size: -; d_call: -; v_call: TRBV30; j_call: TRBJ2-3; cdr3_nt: TGTGCCTGGAGGCCCTGGGGCTCGGTGAATACGCAGTATTTT; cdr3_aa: CAWRPWGSVNTQYF
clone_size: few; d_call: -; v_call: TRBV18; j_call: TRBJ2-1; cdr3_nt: TGTGCCAGCTCTCGGTTGGGCGGGTACAATGAGCAGTTCTTC; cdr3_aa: CASSRLGGYNEQFF
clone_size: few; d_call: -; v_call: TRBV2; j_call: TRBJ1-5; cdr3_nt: TGTGCCAGCAGTCGAACAGGGTCCCCCAATCAGCCCCAGCATTTT; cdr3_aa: CASSRTGSPNQPQHF
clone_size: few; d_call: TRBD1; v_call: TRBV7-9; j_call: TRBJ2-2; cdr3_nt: TGTGCCAGCAGCCGATCGGACAGGGTCCCCGGGGAGCTGTTTTTT; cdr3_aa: CASSRSDRVPGELFF
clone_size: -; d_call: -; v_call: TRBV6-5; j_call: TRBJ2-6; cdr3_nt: TGTGCCAGCAGTTACGAGGGGGCCAACGTCCTGACTTTC; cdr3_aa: CASSYEGANVLTF
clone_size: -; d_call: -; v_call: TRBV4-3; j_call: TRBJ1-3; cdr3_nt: TGCGCCAGCAGCCAAGCCGGGTCAGGGTATGGAAACACCATATATTTT; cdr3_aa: CASSQAGSGYGNTIYF
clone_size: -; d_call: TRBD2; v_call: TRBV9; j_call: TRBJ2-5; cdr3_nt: TGTGCCAGCAGCGGGACTAGGGGCGAGACCCAGTACTTC; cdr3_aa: CASSGTRGETQYF
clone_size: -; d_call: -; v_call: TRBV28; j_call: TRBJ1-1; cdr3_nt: TGTGCCAGCAGTTTTCGGAGGGGCTCTAACACTGAAGCTTTCTTT; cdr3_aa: CASSFRRGSNTEAFF
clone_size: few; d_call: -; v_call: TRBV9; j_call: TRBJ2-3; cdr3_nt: TGTGCCAGCAGTCCGGGACTTTCCCTTACGGATACGCAGTATTTT; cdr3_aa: CASSPGLSLTDTQYF
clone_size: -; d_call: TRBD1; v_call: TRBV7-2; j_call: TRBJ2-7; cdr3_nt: TGTGCCAGCAGCTTGACGGGACAGGGCTACCACGAGCAGTACTTC; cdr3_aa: CASSLTGQGYHEQYF
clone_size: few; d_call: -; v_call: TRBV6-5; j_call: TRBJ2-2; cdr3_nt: TGTGCCAGCAGTTACTCAGGGGTGGTGGGGGAGCTGTTTTTT; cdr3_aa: CASSYSGVVGELFF
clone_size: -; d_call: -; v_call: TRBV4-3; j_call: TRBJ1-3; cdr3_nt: TGCGCCAGCAGCCCTAGGAAAGGAAACACCATATATTTT; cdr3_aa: CASSPRKGNTIYF
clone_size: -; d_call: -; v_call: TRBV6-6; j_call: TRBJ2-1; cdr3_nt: TGTGCCAGCAGTTTCGGACAGTACAATGAGCAGTTCTTC; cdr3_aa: CASSFGQYNEQFF
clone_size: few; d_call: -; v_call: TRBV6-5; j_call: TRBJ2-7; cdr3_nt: TGTGCCAGCAGTTATCGGCGGGCCTCCTACGAGCAGTACTTC; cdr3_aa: CASSYRRASYEQYF
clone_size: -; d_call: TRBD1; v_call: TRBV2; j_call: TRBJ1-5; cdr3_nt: TGTGCCAGCAGTGAGATGACAGGGGGAAGTCAGCCCCAGCATTTT; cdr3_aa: CASSEMTGGSQPQHF
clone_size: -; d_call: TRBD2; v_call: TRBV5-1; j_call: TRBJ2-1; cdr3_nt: TGCGCCAGCAGTTTATTAGCGGGCAGCTCCTACAATGAGCAGTTCTTC; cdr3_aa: CASSLLAGSSYNEQFF
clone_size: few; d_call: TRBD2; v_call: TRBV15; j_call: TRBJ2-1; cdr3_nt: TGTGCCACCAGCCGAGACCCCGGGACTAAAAATGAGCAGTTCTTC; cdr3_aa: CATSRDPGTKNEQFF
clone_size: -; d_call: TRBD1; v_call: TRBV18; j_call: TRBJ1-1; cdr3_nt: TGTGCCAGCTCACCGGGACAGCTAAACACTGAAGCTTTCTTT; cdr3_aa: CASSPGQLNTEAFF
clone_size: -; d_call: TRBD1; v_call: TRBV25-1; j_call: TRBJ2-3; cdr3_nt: TGTGCCAGCAGTGAGGGCAGGGGGCAACGAGATACGCAGTATTTT; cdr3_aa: CASSEGRGQRDTQYF
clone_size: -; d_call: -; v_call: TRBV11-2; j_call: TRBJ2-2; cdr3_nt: TGTGCCAGCAGTCCACAGGGGAACACCGGGGAGCTGTTTTTT; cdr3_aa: CASSPQGNTGELFF
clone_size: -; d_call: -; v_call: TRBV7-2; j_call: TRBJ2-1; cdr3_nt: TGTGCCAGCAGCTTCGAGCCCAGGGCTGATGAGCAGTTCTTC; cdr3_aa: CASSFEPRADEQFF
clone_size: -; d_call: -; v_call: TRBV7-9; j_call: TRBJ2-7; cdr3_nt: TGTGCCAGCAGCCTCCAGACAGTTTCCTACGAGCAGTACTTC; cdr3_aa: CASSLQTVSYEQYF
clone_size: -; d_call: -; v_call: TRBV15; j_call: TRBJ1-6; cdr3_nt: TGTGCCACCAGCTGGGGCGCGAGTCTGAATTCACCCCTCCACTTT; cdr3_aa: CATSWGASLNSPLHF